The 15 T cell receptor beta chains reported below all come from one sample, sequenced in a study of cytomegalovirus exposure and HLA in healthy donors. The study ran its PCR with 60 Vbeta and 13 Jbeta primers. Assay used: immunoSEQ multiplex PCR; TCRdb lists only in-frame clones, some missing. Of approximately 220,000 clones in the sample, roughly 80% are singletons; the top ten hold about 3%. The sample comprised PBMCs. The receptors originated from a man younger than 45 in good health and CMV-seronegative.

The rearrangement joins TRBV18 to TRBJ2-7, with D tentatively TRBD1 (6 bases). Looked up from germline, CDR1 is KGHSH and CDR2 is LQKENI. Trimming stripped 2 bases from V and 2 bases from J, with 13 bases between. The CDR3 spans 15 residues. Here the CDR3 DNA reads TGTGCCAGCTCACCAGCCAGGGGTAACACCTACGAGCAGTACTTC. Translation gives CASSPARGNTYEQYF.

V gene TRBV28 combines with J gene TRBJ2-7; unclear D gene. The CDR3 runs to 14 residues. V was pared by 0 bases and J by 0 bases, with 6 bases between. Per the germline V gene, CDR1 is MDHEN and CDR2 is SYDVKM. CDR3: CASSLWGSSYEQYF. The DNA for the CDR3 is TGTGCCAGCAGTTTATGGGGCAGCTCCTACGAGCAGTACTTC.

This chain links TRBV11-2 with TRBJ1-2, with D perhaps matching TRBD1 (6 bases). Trimming left V 8 bases short and J 4 bases short, with 17 bases between. Germline V gene sequence: CDR1 SGHAT, CDR2 FQNNGV. The CDR3 consists of 14 residues. The CDR3, as DNA: TGTGCCAGCGGCCCAAATTACAGGGTCTATGGCTACACCTTC. This encodes CASGPNYRVYGYTF.

The rearrangement links TRBV27 to TRBJ2-3; 14 bases are a match to TRBD2. The CDR3 is 16 residues long. Trimming took 5 bases from V and 7 from J; bases not matched to a gene: 8. Per germline, CDR1 MNHEY and CDR2 SMNVEV (reference sequence). The CDR3 here is CASSGTSGGLRNTQYF. The CDR3 nucleotides are TGTGCCAGCAGTGGGACTAGCGGGGGCCTAAGGAATACGCAGTATTTT.

This rearrangement joins TRBV7-6 to TRBJ2-5; D perhaps matches TRBD1 (6 bases). Germline V gives CDR1 SGHVS, CDR2 FNYEAQ. CDR3 length equals 14 residues. The ends were cut back, 2 bases at V and 2 bases at J, with 9 bases in the middle. CDR3 nucleotide sequence: TGTGCCAGCAGCTTATGGGGACAACAAGAGACCCAGTACTTC. This translates into CASSLWGQQETQYF.

The chain employs TRBV7-8 and TRBJ2-3; tentative D call: TRBD1 (6 bases). This CDR3 has 18 amino acids. Trimming shortened V by 1 base and J by 1 base, and 18 bases separated the two germline ends. Germline V gives CDR1 SGHVS, CDR2 FQNEAQ. DNA for the CDR3: TGTGCCAGCAGCTTAGTAAGATTCAGGGGAAAAGGCACAGATACGCAGTATTTT. Translated, it gives CASSLVRFRGKGTDTQYF. The entire variable domain, with the rest obtained from reference TRBV7-8 and TRBJ2-3, is as follows: GAGVSQSPRYKVAKRGQDVALRCDPISGHVSLFWYQQALGQGPEFLTYFQNEAQLDKSGLPSDRFFAERPEGSVSTLKIQRTQQEDSAVYLCASSLVRFRGKGTDTQYFGPGTRLTVL.

The chain combines TRBV11-2 with TRBJ1-6; no definite D call. The CDR3 consists of 14 residues. V lost 6 bases and J 3 bases, leaving 9 bases between the germline ends. Germline V gene sequence: CDR1 SGHAT, CDR2 FQNNGV. The CDR3 DNA reads TGTGCCAGCAGATTCAGACTCTATAATTCACCCCTCCACTTT. This sequence encodes CASRFRLYNSPLHF.

This chain links TRBV27 with TRBJ2-1; D perhaps matches TRBD1 (7 bases). The V end lost 3 bases, the J end lost 4 bases, and 13 bases lay between the germline ends. The germline CDR1 and CDR2 sequences are MNHEY and SMNVEV (reference sequence). CDR3 length equals 15 residues. The CDR3 DNA reads TGTGCCAGCAGTTTTTGGCAGGGGGGTTACAATGAGCAGTTCTTC. Translation gives CASSFWQGGYNEQFF.

This clone was recorded only once. The rearrangement links TRBV10-1 to TRBJ1-6, with 11 bases aligning to TRBD1. Germline lookup yields CDR1 WNHNN and CDR2 SYGVQD (reference sequence). V trimming: 3 bases; J trimming: 2 bases; junction bases outside the gene matches: 6. The CDR3 is 18 amino acids. CDR3 region: CASSEMDRGHAYNSPLHF. The CDR3 DNA reads TGCGCCAGCAGTGAAATGGACAGGGGGCACGCCTATAATTCACCCCTCCACTTT.

This sequence joins TRBV5-1 and TRBJ2-6; TRBD1 is a possible D gene (5 bases). CDR1 is SGHRS and CDR2 is YFSETQ in the germline V gene. The CDR3 spans 18 residues. Trimming took 2 bases from V and 1 from J, leaving 16 bases between them. CDR3 DNA sequence: TGCGCCAGCAGCTTTCGAACAGGACAAATATCTGGGGCCAACGTCCTGACTTTC. It encodes CASSFRTGQISGANVLTF.

CDR3 residues: CASRLGQGLMNTEAFF. The CDR3 DNA follows: TGTGCCAGCAGACTAGGACAGGGTTTGATGAACACTGAAGCTTTCTTT. The chain joins TRBV28 to TRBJ1-1; 8 bases are a match to TRBD1. Looked up from germline, CDR1 is MDHEN and CDR2 is SYDVKM. The CDR3 extends over 16 amino acids. J gave up 0 bases and V 6 bases, and 9 bases lay outside the gene matches.

This clone was counted once. The genes are TRBV11-2 and TRBJ1-1; possibly TRBD1 for D (5 bases). Germline V gene data show CDR1 as SGHAT and CDR2 as FQNNGV. The CDR3 spans 16 residues. V gave up 1 base and J gave up 4 bases, with 16 bases separating them. Written as DNA, the CDR3 is TGTGCCAGCAGCTTAGCAGAGACAGCCTTCGCCACTGAAGCTTTCTTT. This codes for CASSLAETAFATEAFF.

The CDR3 nucleotides read TGTGCCAGCTCACCGGAGGGTCCTGGCTACACCTTC. This codes for CASSPEGPGYTF. The chain has TRBV18 and TRBJ1-2; unclear D gene. CDR3 length: 12 amino acids. In germline, CDR1 is KGHSH, CDR2 LQKENI. The V gene lost 3 bases and the J gene lost 7 bases, with 9 bases spanning the gap.

The genes are TRBV6-1 and TRBJ2-5; maybe TRBD1 (5 bases). With 1 base removed from V and 5 bases from J, the gap between germline ends came to 14 bases. The CDR3 is 15 residues long. Germline CDR1 MNHNS, CDR2 SASEGT. DNA for the CDR3: TGTGCCAGCAGTGAAGATCCAGGGTTCCGGGAGACCCAGTACTTC. This translates into CASSEDPGFRETQYF.

The chain uses TRBV5-1 and TRBJ2-2; 9 bases align to TRBD2. V shed 1 base, J shed 2 bases, and the junction held 9 bases outside the gene matches. This CDR3 is 18 amino acids long. From germline, CDR1 is SGHRS and CDR2 YFSETQ. CDR3 coding DNA: TGCGCCAGCAGCTTGCGCGGCGGGGGGGCCAGTAACACCGGGGAGCTGTTTTTT. It encodes CASSLRGGGASNTGELFF. Full variable domain (outside the CDR3, taken from reference TRBV5-1 and TRBJ2-2): KAGVTQTPRYLIKTRGQQVTLSCSPISGHRSVSWYQQTPGQGLQFLFEYFSETQRNKGNFPGRFSGRQFSNSRSEMNVSTLELGDSALYLCASSLRGGGASNTGELFFGEGSRLTVL.